This TCR beta chain came from a study of blood T cell repertoires in COVID-19 (dated by TCRdb to the early 2020s). Context from the whole study: Collaborator samples came from the United States, Italy and Spain and covered acute and convalescent phases of COVID-19. The material from the prospective study consisted of cDNA or gDNA derived from T cells, B-cell-depleted T cells, or PBMCs. Subjects who had been exposed to COVID-19, were actively infected with it, or had recovered from it provided the deeply sampled blood TCRbeta repertoires that made up the dataset. The repertoires were released in a freely available public database meant as a resource for research on the immune response to SARS-CoV-2. Samples were obtained from the ongoing ImmuneRACE study (first 160 participants) and from some 1,300 subjects provided by 6 global collaborators. Sample metadata almost always included a de-identified subject ID, COVID-19 status, age in years and sex. Where HLA class I and class II types were available, the types were taken from metadata supplied by the sample provider, not from assay-based typing.

The investigation overall reported the following: How much clinical and demographic metadata was included differed by source and by participant, and the metadata was provided uncurated.

TCRbeta CDR3 regions were amplified from genomic DNA using the immunoSEQ Assay, a bias-controlled multiplex PCR. The original methods were these. Nucleated cell counts per sample were estimated from amplification of reference gene primers within the assay. To quantify the absolute abundance of each unique TCRbeta CDR3 rearrangement, sequence reads were collapsed and filtered. For each sample, productive Simpson clonality was calculated by taking the square root of Simpson's diversity index across productive rearrangements. TCRdb stores this immuneACCESS table with in-frame sequences only. Part of the clones is absent; in the studies checked, under half of the shortfall reflects unresolved V genes, and no reason is known for the rest. The D gene and trimming were derived from the DNA, and the V and J assignments and clone size from that table. The sample table contains 180,000 or so clones; only one count was recorded for 86% of them. In total, the top ten clones hold 7% to 10% of the sample.

Unmatched junction bases come to 6, with V trimmed by 3 bases and J by 3 bases. From a lookup of the germline V gene, CDR1 and CDR2 are SGHAT and FQNNGV. Taken from cysteine to phenylalanine, the CDR3 has 18 residues. Of all the DNA, just the CDR3 is kept, 54 bases in frame from base 1. Concerning this clone itself: Its antigen remains unidentified. Within one base of it there is no much larger clone, and no base qualities were kept.

Participants in the prospective study were enrolled through a virtual design, were aged roughly 18 to 100 years, and lived in 24 United States geographic areas. To assign participants to cohorts, the prospective study relied on clinical history that participants themselves reported in a screening survey and a study questionnaire. Recovered participants in ImmuneRACE Cohort 3 were defined by two consecutive negative NP/OP PCR tests, clearance by a healthcare professional, or resolution of symptoms. Each participant in the prospective study had whole blood, serum and a nasopharyngeal or oropharyngeal swab collected by mobile phlebotomists. Over an approximately 2-month period, participants in the prospective study had the option of providing additional blood draws and questionnaires. Prospective study blood samples were shipped either frozen or at room temperature before DNA extraction.

Specimen: PBMCs or T cells enriched from blood (not recorded which). This receptor was identified in a woman aged 25 to 39 who had recovered from COVID-19. The rearranged chain carries TRBV11-2 and TRBJ2-1; the central 15 bases match TRBD2. The CDR3 here reads CASSFGLAGGSYYNEQFF. Read as DNA, the sequence is TGTGCCAGCAGCTTTGGACTAGCGGGAGGGTCTTACTACAATGAGCAGTTCTTC.